This record looks at one T cell receptor (beta chain) sequence and its context. Its specificity is not known. Treatment given: about 20 received Ad26.COV2.S at low or high dose, single or two shots; roughly five received placebo; per-sample allocation not given. Vaccine and placebo recipients were sampled on day 63 after the first injection. Only in-frame clones appear in the TCRdb table, and some are missing; sequencing was by immunoSEQ multiplex PCR. The profile shows roughly 420,000 clones, 85% to 90% of them singletons. Germline CDR1 SGHKS, CDR2 YYEKEE (reference sequence). V was pared by 3 bases and J by 5 bases, with 19 bases between. This CDR3 has 16 amino acids. These data belong to a study of Ad26.COV2.S vaccination and SARS-CoV-2 variants. General study results and limits: Relative to placebo recipients, vaccine recipients exhibited elevated spike-specific TCR breadth. Possible underestimation of total T cell responses by the TCR breadth and depth analyses was noted.

The TCR comes from a person aged 18-60 years who received the Ad26.COV2.S COVID-19 vaccine or a placebo. The chain recombines TRBV5-5 with TRBJ2-3; tentative D call: TRBD2 (5 bases). Source: peripheral blood, taken in a trial of Ad26.COV2.S vaccine versus placebo. In nucleotides, the CDR3 is TGTGCCAGCAGCTACCGGGCGAACCAAGCGGAAGATACGCAGTATTTT. Protein: CASSYRANQAEDTQYF.